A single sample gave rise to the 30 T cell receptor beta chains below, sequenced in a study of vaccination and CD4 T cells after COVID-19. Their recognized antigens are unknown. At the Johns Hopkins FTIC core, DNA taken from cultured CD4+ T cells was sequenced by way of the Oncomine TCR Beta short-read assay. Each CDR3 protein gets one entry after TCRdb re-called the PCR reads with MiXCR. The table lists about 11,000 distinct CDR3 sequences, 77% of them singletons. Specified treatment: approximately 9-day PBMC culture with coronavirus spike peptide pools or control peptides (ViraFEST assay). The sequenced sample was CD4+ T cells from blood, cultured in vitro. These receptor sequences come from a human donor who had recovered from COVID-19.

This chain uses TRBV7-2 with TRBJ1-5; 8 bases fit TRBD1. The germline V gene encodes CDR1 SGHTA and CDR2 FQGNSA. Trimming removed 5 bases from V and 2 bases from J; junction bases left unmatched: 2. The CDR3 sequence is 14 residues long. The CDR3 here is CASSTTGGNQPQHF. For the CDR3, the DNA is TGTGCCAGCAGCACGACAGGGGGCAATCAGCCCCAGCATTTT.

Here the CDR3 DNA reads TGTGCCAGCAGTTACTCGTGGGGGGCCAACGAACGGGCTGAAGCTTTCTTT. Its protein is CASSYSWGANERAEAFF. V usage is TRBV6-5 and J usage is TRBJ1-1; D may be TRBD1 (6 bases). Deletions cut 0 bases from V and 6 bases from J, with 20 bases between. This CDR3 has 17 amino acids. CDR1 is MNHEY, CDR2 SVGAGI, per germline.

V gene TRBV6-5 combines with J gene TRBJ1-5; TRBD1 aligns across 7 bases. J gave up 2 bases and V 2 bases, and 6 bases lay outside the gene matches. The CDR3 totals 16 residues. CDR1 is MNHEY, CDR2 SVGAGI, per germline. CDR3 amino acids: CASSYNPDRGNQPQHF. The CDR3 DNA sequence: TGTGCCAGCAGTTACAATCCCGACAGGGGCAATCAGCCCCAGCATTTT.

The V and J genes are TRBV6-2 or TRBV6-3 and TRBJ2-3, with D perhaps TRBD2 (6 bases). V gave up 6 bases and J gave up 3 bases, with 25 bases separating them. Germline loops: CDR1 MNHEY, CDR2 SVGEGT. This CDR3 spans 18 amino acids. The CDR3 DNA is TGTGCCAGCAGCCATGCCGCGGCTAGCGCCCGGGGGACAGATACGCAGTATTTT. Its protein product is CASSHAAASARGTDTQYF.

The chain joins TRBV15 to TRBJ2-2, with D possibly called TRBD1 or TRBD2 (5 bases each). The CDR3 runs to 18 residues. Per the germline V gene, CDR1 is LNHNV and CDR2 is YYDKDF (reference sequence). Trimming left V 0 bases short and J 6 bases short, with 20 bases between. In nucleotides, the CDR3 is TGTGCCACCAGCAGAGATCCCCTGACGGGACCATTCCCCGGGGAGCTGTTTTTT. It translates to CATSRDPLTGPFPGELFF.

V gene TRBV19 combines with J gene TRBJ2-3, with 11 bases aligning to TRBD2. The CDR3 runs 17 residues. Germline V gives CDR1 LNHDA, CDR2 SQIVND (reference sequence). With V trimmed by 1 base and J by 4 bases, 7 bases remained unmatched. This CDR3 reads CASSIARLAGKADTQYF. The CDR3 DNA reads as TGTGCCAGTAGTATAGCGCGACTAGCGGGAAAGGCAGATACGCAGTATTTT.

CDR3 loop: CANSLTLGDTEAFF. In DNA form, the CDR3 reads TGTGCAAACAGTCTCACCTTAGGGGACACTGAAGCTTTCTTT. The chain uses TRBV12-2 and TRBJ1-1; the D call TRBD1 from the table was never checked on the DNA. TRBV12-2 is marked as a pseudogene. CDR3 length: 14 amino acids.

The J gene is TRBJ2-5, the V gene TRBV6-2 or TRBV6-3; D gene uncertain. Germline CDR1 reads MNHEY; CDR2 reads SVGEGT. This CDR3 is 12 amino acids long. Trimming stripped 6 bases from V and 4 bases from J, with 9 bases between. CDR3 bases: TGTGCCAGCAGCCGGTATTCAGAGACCCAGTACTTC. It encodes CASSRYSETQYF.

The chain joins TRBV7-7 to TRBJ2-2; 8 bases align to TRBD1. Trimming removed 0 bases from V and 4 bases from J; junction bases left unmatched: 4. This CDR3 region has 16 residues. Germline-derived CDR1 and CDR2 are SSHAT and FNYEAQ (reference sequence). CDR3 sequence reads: CASSLALDRVTGELFF. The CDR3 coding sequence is TGTGCCAGCAGCTTAGCCCTGGACAGGGTCACCGGGGAGCTGTTTTTT.

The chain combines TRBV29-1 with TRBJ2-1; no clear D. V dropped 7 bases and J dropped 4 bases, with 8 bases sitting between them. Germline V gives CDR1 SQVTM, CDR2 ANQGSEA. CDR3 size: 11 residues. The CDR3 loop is CSDLTYNEQFF. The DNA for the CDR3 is TGCAGCGACTTGACGTACAATGAGCAGTTCTTC.

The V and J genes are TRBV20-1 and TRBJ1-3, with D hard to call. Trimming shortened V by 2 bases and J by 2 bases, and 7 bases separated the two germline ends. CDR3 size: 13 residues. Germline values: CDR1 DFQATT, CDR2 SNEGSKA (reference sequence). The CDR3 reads CSARFGPGNTIYF. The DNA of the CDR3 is TGCAGTGCTAGATTCGGGCCTGGAAACACCATATATTTT.

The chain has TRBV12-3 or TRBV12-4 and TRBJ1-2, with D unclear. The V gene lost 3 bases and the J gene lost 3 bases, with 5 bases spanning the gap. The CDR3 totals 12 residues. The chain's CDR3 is CASSLADYGYTF. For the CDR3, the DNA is TGTGCCAGCAGTTTGGCAGACTATGGCTACACCTTC.

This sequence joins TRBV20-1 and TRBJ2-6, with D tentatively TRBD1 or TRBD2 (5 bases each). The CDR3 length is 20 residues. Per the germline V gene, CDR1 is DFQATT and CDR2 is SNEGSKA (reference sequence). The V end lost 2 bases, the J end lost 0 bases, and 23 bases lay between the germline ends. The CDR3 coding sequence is TGCAGTGCTAGACCGCCGCTGGGACGGCGGATCTCCTCTGGGGCCAACGTCCTGACTTTC. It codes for CSARPPLGRRISSGANVLTF.

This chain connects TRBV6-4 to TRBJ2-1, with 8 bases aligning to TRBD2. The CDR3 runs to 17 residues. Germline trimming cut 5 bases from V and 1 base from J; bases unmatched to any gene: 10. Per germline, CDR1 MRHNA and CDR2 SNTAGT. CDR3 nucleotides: TGTGCCAGCAGTCCTCGTGGCGGGAGGTCGTCCTACAATGAGCAGTTCTTC. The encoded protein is CASSPRGGRSSYNEQFF.

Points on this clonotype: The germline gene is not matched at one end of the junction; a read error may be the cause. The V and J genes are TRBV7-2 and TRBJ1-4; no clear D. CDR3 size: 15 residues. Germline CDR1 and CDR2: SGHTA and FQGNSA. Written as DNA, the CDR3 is TGTGCCAGCAGCCTAGCCATTGCAACTAATGAAAAACTGTTTTTT. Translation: CASSLAIATNEKLFF. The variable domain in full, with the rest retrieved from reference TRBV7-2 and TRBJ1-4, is GAGVSQSPSNKVTEKGKDVELRCDPISGHTALYWYRQSLGQGLEFLIYFQGNSAPDKSGLPSDRFSAERTGGSVSTLTIQRTQQEDSAVYLCASSLAIATNEKLFFGSGTQLSVL.

This chain's CDR3 is CSARDGGVRSHGYTF. CDR3 coding DNA: TGCAGTGCTAGAGATGGGGGAGTTCGCTCTCATGGCTACACCTTC. The chain has TRBV20-1 and TRBJ1-2, with a possible D match to TRBD1 (5 bases). The V gene lost 0 bases and the J gene lost 6 bases, with 17 bases spanning the gap. Germline V gives CDR1 DFQATT, CDR2 SNEGSKA (reference sequence). The CDR3 is made up of 15 amino acids.

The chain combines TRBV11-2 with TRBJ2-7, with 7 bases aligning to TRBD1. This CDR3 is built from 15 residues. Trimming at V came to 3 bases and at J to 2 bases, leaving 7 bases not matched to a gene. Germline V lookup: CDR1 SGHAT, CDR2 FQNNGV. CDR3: CASSFSTGPTYEQYF. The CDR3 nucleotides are TGTGCCAGCAGCTTCTCGACAGGGCCTACCTACGAGCAGTACTTC.

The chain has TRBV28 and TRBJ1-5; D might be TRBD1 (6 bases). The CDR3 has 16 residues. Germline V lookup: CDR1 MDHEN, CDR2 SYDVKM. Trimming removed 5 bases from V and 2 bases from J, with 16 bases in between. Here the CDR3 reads CASSNTKGGGNQPQHF. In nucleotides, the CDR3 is TGTGCCAGCAGTAACACCAAGGGGGGAGGCAATCAGCCCCAGCATTTT. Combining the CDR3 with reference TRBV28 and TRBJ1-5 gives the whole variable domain DVKVTQSSRYLVKRTGEKVFLECVQDMDHENMFWYRQDPGLGLRLIYFSYDVKMKEKGDIPEGYSVSREKKERFSLILESASTNQTSMYLCASSNTKGGGNQPQHFGDGTRLSIL.

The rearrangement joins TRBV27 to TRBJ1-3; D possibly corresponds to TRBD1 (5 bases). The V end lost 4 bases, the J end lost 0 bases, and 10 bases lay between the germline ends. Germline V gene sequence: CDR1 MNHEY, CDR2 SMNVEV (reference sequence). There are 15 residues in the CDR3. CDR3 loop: CASSSQGSSGNTIYF. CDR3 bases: TGTGCCAGCAGTTCCCAGGGAAGCTCTGGAAACACCATATATTTT.

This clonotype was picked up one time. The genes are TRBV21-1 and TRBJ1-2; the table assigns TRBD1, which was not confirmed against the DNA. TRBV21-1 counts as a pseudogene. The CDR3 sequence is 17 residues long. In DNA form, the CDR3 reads TGTGCCAGCAGCCTTAAGGGGTTAATAACACTATATTATGGCTACACCTTC. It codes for CASSLKGLITLYYGYTF.

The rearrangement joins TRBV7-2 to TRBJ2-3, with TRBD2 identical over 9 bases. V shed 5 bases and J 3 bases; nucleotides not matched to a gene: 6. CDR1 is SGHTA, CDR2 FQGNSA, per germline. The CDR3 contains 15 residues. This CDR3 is CASSPLAGTTDTQYF. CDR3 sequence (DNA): TGTGCCAGCAGCCCGCTAGCGGGAACAACAGATACGCAGTATTTT.

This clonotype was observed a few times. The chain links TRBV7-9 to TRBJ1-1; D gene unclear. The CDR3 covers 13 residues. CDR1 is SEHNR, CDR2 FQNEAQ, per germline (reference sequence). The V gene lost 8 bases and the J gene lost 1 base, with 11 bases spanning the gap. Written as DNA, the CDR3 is TGTGCCAGCCACCGTTATGGGAACACTGAAGCTTTCTTT. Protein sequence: CASHRYGNTEAFF.

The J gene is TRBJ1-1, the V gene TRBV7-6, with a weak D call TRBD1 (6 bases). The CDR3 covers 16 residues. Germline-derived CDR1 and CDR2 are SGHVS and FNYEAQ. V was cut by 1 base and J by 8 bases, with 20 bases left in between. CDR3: CASSLGPGTGSLEAFF. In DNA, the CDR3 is TGTGCCAGCAGCTTAGGGCCGGGAACAGGGAGCCTAGAAGCTTTCTTT.

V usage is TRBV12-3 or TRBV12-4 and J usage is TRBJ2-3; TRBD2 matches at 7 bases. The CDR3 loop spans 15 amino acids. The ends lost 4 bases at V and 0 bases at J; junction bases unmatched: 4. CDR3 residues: CASSWGGGSTDTQYF. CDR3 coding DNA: TGTGCCAGCAGTTGGGGCGGGGGAAGCACAGATACGCAGTATTTT.

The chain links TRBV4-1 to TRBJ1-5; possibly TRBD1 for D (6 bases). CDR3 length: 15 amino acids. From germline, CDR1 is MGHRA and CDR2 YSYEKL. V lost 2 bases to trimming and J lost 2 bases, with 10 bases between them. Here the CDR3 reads CASSQLNRGNQPQHF. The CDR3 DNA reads TGCGCCAGCAGCCAACTAAACAGGGGCAATCAGCCCCAGCATTTT.

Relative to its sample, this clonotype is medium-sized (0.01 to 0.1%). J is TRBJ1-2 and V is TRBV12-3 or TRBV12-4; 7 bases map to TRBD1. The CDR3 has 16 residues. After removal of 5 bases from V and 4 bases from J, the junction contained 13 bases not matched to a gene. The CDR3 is CASSRARQGVGYGYTF. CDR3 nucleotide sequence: TGTGCCAGCAGTCGGGCGCGACAGGGCGTAGGCTATGGCTACACCTTC.

In DNA form, the CDR3 reads TGCAGTGCGGCGGAAGGTCTGGTTAACTATGGCTACACCTTC. Encoded protein: CSAAEGLVNYGYTF. The chain links TRBV20-1 to TRBJ1-2; unclear D gene. The germline V gene encodes CDR1 DFQATT and CDR2 SNEGSKA (reference sequence). This CDR3 contains 14 residues. The germline V and J ends were trimmed by 6 bases and 1 base, with 15 bases remaining between them.

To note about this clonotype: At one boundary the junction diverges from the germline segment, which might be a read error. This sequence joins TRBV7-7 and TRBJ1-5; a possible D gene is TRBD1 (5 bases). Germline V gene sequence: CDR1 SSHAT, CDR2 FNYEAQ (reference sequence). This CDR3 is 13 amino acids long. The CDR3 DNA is TGTGCTAGCAGCTTGGGGGTTGGTCAGCCCCAGCATTTT. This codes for CASSLGVGQPQHF. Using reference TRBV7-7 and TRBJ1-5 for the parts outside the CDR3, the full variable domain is GAGVSQSPRYKVTKRGQDVTLRCDPISSHATLYWYQQALGQGPEFLTYFNYEAQPDKSGLPSDRFSAERPEGSISTLTIQRTEQRDSAMYRCASSLGVGQPQHFGDGTRLSIL.

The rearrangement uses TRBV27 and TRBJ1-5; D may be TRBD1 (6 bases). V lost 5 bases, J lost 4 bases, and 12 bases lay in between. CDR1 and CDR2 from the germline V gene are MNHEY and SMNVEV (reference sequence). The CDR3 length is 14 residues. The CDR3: CASSPHRANQPQHF. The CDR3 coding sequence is TGTGCCAGCAGTCCCCACAGGGCTAATCAGCCCCAGCATTTT.

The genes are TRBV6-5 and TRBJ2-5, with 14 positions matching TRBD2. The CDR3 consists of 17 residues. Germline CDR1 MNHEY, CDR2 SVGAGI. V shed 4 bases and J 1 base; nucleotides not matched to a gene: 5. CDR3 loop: CASSFLGTSGSQETQYF. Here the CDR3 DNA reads TGTGCCAGCAGTTTCCTCGGGACTAGCGGGAGCCAAGAGACCCAGTACTTC.